The TCR beta chain described here comes from a study of beta chain features in type 1 diabetes. Study results and caveats: The influence of HLA type on TCRB rearrangement stayed undetermined. Short templates might get an advantage during PCR, and this would be equal in patients and controls. People with Type 1 diabetes carried modestly yet significantly shorter TCRB CDR3s in all four CD4+ subsets.

About this clone: No antigen is known for it.

The CDR3 is 16 amino acids. CDR1 is SGHDT and CDR2 is YYEEEE in the germline V gene. The V end was cut by 0 bases, the J end by 8 bases, with 18 bases between. The investigators reverse transcribed all of the isolated RNA, so they sequenced expressed TCRB transcripts. Sequencing was performed with immunoSEQ multiplex PCR; in TCRdb, only in-frame clones are kept and a portion is missing. The sample records a few hundred thousand clones, around 16% being singletons. This TCR came from a man between 18 and 35 years old with type 1 diabetes. The gene calls are TRBV5-6 and TRBJ2-4, with D possibly matching TRBD2 (5 bases). The specimen was naive CD4+ T cells from blood. CDR3 sequence: CASSLDGLGVGDIQYF. For the CDR3, the DNA is TGTGCCAGCAGCTTGGATGGTCTGGGTGTGGGAGACATTCAGTACTTC.